A few counts support the clone carrying this T cell receptor (beta chain). This sample stems from a study of blood T cell repertoires in COVID-19. J gave up 4 bases and V 4 bases, and 9 bases lay outside the gene matches. Germline V CDR1 and CDR2: PRHDT, FYEKMQ (reference sequence). The CDR3 runs to 16 residues. TCRdb's table, derived via immunoSEQ multiplex PCR, lists solely in-frame clones and lacks some. The data contain fewer than 350,000 clones, approximately 90% of them singletons. The TCR was taken from a middle-aged woman with acute COVID-19. Source material: PBMCs or T cells enriched from blood (not recorded which). J is TRBJ2-7 and V is TRBV13, with TRBD1 matching 11 bases. The CDR3 is CASSSEGQGAYYEQYF. In nucleotides, the CDR3 is TGTGCCAGCAGCTCCGAAGGACAGGGGGCGTATTACGAGCAGTACTTC.